This paragraph reports one TCR beta chain. CDR1 and CDR2 (germline): WSHSY, SAAADI. The germline V and J ends were trimmed by 3 bases and 6 bases, with 12 bases remaining between them. The CDR3 has 14 residues. This sample stems from a study of blood T cell repertoires in COVID-19. In the original analysis: It was from reference gene primer amplification that nucleated cell counts were estimated. Some clones are missing from TCRdb's copy, which holds only in-frame ones; the method was immunoSEQ multiplex PCR. That table supplies the V and J calls and clone size; D and trimming were determined from the DNA. Among roughly 410,000 clones, approximately 87% were seen once, and the ten largest hold 2.3%.

Source material: peripheral blood. The rearrangement links TRBV10-2 to TRBJ1-5, with a possible D match to TRBD1 (6 bases). The receptor was derived from a woman aged 55-70 years with COVID-19, enrolled during active disease. The CDR3: CASSETGRAQPQHF. The DNA of the CDR3 is TGCGCCAGCAGTGAAACAGGGCGGGCTCAGCCCCAGCATTTT.